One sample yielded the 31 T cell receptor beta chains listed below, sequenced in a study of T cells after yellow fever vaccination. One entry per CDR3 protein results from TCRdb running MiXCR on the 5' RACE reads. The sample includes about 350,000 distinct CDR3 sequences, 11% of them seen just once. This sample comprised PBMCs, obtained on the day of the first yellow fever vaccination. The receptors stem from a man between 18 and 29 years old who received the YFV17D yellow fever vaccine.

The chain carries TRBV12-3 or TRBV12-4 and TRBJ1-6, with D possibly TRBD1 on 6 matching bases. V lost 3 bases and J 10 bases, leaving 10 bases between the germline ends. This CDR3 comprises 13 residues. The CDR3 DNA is TGTGCCAGCAGTTTCGCAGGGGCCTCACCCCTCCACTTT. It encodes CASSFAGASPLHF.

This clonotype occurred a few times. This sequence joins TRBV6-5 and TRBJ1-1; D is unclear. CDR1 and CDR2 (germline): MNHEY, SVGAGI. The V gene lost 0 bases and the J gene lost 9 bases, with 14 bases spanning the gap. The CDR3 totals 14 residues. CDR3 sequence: CASSYSPGDSKAFF. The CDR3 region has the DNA TGTGCCAGCAGTTACTCCCCAGGAGATTCGAAAGCTTTCTTT.

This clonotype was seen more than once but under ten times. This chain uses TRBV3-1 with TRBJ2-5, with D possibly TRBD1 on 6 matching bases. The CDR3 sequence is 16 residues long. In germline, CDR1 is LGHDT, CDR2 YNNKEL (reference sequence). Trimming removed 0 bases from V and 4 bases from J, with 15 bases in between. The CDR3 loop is CASSQELTGWGETQYF. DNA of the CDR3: TGTGCCAGCAGCCAAGAACTAACAGGGTGGGGAGAGACCCAGTACTTC.

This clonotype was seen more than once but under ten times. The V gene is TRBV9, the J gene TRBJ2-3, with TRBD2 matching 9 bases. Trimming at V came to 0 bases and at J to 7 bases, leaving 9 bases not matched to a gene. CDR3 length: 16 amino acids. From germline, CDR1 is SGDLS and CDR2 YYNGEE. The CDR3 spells CASSVDGRGGRNTQYF. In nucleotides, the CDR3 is TGTGCCAGCAGCGTAGATGGGCGGGGGGGCCGAAATACGCAGTATTTT. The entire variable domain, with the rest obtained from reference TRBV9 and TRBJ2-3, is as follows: DSGVTQTPKHLITATGQRVTLRCSPRSGDLSVYWYQQSLDQGLQFLIQYYNGEERAKGNILERFSAQQFPDLHSELNLSSLELGDSALYFCASSVDGRGGRNTQYFGPGTRLTVL.

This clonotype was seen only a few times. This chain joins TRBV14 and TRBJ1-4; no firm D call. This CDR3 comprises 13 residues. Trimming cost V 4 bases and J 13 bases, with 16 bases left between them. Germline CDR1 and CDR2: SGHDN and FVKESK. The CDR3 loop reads CASSRGPEGRLFF. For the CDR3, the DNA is TGTGCCAGCAGCCGAGGGCCAGAGGGTAGACTGTTTTTT.

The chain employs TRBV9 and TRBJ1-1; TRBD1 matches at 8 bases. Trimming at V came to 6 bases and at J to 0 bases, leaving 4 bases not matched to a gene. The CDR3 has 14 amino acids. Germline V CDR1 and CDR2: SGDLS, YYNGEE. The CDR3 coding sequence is TGTGCCAGCACAAGACAGGGGTTGAACACTGAAGCTTTCTTT. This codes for CASTRQGLNTEAFF.

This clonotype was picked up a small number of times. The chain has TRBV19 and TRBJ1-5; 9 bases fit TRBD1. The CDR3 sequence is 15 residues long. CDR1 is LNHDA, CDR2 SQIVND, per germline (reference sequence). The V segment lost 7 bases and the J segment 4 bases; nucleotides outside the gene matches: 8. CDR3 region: CASTWDRVDNQPQHF. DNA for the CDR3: TGTGCCAGTACCTGGGACAGGGTCGATAATCAGCCCCAGCATTTT.

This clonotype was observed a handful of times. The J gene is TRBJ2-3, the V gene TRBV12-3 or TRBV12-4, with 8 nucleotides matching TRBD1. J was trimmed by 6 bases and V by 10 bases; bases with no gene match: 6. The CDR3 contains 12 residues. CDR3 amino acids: CATKRQGDTQYF. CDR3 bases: TGTGCCACCAAGCGACAGGGGGATACGCAGTATTTT.

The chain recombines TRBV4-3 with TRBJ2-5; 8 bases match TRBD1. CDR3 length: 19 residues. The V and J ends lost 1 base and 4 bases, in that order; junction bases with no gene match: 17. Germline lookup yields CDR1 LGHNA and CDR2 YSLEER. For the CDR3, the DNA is TGCGCCAGCAGCCAAGCAATAATAGGGACAGGTTTGATAGCAGAGACCCAGTACTTC. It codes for CASSQAIIGTGLIAETQYF.

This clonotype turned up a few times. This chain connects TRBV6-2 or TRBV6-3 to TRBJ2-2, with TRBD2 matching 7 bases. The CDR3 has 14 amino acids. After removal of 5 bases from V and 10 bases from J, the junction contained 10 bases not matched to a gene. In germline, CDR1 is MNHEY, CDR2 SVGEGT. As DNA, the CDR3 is TGTGCCAGCAGTCCCGGGACTACCCTACTGGAGCTGTTTTTT. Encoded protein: CASSPGTTLLELFF.

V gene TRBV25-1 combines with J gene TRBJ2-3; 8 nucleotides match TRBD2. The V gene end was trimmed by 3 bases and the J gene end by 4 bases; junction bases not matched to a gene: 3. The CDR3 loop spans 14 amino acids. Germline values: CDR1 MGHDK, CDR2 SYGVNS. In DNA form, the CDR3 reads TGTGCCAGCAGTGATACGGGACTAGCAGATACGCAGTATTTT. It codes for CASSDTGLADTQYF.

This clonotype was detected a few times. CDR3 in amino acids: CASSVTVGEYSNQPQHF. In DNA form, the CDR3 reads TGTGCCAGCAGCGTGACAGTGGGAGAATATAGCAATCAGCCCCAGCATTTT. The gene calls are TRBV5-6 and TRBJ1-5; a weak D match, TRBD1 (5 bases). Germline V lookup: CDR1 SGHDT, CDR2 YYEEEE. V gave up 4 bases and J gave up 0 bases, with 17 bases separating them. The length of the CDR3 is 17 residues.

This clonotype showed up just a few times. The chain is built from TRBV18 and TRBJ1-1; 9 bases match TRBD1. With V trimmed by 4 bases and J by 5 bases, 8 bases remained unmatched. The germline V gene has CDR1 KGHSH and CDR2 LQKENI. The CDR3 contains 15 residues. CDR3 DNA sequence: TGTGCCAGCTCACAACAGGGGGCCGAAATAACTGAAGCTTTCTTT. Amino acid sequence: CASSQQGAEITEAFF.

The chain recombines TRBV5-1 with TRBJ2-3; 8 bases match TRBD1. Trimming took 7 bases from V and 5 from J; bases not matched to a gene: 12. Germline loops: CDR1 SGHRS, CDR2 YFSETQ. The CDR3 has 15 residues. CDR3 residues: CASLRSGGSEDTQYF. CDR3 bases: TGCGCCAGCCTAAGGTCAGGGGGCTCGGAAGATACGCAGTATTTT.

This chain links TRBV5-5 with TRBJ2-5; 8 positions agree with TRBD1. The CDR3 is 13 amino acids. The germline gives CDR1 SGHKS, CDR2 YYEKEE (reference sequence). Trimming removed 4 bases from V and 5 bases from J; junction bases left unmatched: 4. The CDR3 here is CASSPDRAETQYF. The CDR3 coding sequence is TGTGCCAGCAGCCCGGACAGGGCTGAGACCCAGTACTTC.

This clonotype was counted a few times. This CDR3 reads CASSPPDRTQYF. The CDR3 DNA is TGTGCCAGCTCACCACCTGACCGAACGCAGTATTTT. This sequence joins TRBV18 and TRBJ2-3; D not certain. CDR1 is KGHSH, CDR2 LQKENI, per germline. Trimming shortened V by 0 bases and J by 9 bases, and 7 bases separated the two germline ends. The CDR3 has 12 amino acids.

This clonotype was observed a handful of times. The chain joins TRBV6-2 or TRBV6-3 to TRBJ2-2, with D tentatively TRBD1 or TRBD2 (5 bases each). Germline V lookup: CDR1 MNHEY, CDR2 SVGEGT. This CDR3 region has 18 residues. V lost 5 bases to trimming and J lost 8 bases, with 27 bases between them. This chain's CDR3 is CASSLLPGDGVKPGELFF. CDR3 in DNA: TGTGCCAGCAGTCTTCTCCCCGGGGACGGGGTAAAACCTGGGGAGCTGTTTTTT.

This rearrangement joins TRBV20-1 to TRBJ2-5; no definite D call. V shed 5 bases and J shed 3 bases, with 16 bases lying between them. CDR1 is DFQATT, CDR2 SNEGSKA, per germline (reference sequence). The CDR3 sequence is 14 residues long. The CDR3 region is CSAVKAAFKETQYF. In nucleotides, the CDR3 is TGCAGTGCTGTAAAGGCAGCGTTTAAAGAGACCCAGTACTTC.

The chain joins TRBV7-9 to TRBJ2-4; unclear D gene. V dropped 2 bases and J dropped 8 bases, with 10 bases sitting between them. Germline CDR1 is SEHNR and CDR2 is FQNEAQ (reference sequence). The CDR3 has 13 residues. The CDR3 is CASSLSVEDIQYF. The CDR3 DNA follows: TGTGCCAGCAGCTTATCTGTAGAGGACATTCAGTACTTC.

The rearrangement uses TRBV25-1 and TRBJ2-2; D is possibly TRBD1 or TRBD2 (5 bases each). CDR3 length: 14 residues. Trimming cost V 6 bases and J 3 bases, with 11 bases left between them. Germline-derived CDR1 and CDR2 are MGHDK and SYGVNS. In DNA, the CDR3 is TGTGCCAGCAGGGGGGAGTGGTACACCGGGGAGCTGTTTTTT. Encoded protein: CASRGEWYTGELFF.

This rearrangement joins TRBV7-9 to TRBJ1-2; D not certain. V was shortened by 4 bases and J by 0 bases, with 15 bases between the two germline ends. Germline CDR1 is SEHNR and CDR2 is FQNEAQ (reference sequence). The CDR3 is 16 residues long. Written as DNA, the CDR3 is TGTGCCAGCAGCTCGACCACGGAAGCTGCTAACTATGGCTACACCTTC. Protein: CASSSTTEAANYGYTF. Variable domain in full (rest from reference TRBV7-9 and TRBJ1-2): DTGVSQNPRHKITKRGQNVTFRCDPISEHNRLYWYRQTLGQGPEFLTYFQNEAQLEKSRLLSDRFSAERPKGSFSTLEIQRTEQGDSAMYLCASSSTTEAANYGYTFGSGTRLTVV.

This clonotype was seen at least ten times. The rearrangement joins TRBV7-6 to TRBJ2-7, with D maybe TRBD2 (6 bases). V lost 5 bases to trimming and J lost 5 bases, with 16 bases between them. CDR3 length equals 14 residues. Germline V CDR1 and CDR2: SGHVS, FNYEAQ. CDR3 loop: CASSPGTRVNEQYF. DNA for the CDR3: TGTGCCAGCAGCCCCGGGACTCGCGTTAACGAGCAGTACTTC.

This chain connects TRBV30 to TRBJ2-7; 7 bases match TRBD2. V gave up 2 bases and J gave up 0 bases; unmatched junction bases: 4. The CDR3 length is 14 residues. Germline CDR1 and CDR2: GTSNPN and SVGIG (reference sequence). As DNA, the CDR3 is TGTGCCTGGAGTCTTGGCGGGGGCTCCTACGAGCAGTACTTC. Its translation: CAWSLGGGSYEQYF.

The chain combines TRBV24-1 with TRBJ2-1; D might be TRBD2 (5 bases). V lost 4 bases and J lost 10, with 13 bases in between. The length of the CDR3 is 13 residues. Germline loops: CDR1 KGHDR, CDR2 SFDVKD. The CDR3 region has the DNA TGTGCCACCAGTGAGGAGGTACCCGGGGAGCAGTTCTTC. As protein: CATSEEVPGEQFF.

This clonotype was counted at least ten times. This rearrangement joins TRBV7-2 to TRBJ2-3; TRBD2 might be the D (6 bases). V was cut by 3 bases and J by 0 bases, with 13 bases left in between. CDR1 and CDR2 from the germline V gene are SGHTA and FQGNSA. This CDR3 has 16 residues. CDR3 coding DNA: TGTGCCAGCAGCTTCATAGGCGGGGTGAGCACAGATACGCAGTATTTT. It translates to CASSFIGGVSTDTQYF.

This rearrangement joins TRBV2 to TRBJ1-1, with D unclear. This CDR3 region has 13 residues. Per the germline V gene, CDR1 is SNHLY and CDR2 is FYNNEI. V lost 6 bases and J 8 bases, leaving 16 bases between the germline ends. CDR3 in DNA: TGTGCCAGCAGGGGTGAAACCCTCGGGGAAGCTTTCTTT. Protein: CASRGETLGEAFF.

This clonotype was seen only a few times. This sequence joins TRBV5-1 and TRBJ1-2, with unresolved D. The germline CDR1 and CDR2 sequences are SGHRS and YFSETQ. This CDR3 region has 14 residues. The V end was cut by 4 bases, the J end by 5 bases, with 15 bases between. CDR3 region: CASSRYSRDYGYTF. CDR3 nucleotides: TGCGCCAGCAGCCGTTATAGTCGGGATTATGGCTACACCTTC.

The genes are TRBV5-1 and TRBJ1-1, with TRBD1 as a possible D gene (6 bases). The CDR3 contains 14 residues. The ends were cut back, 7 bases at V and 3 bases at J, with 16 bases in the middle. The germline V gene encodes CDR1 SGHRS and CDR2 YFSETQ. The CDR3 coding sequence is TGCGCCAGCGGCCCGGGGGCTGGGGACACTGAAGCTTTCTTT. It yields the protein CASGPGAGDTEAFF.

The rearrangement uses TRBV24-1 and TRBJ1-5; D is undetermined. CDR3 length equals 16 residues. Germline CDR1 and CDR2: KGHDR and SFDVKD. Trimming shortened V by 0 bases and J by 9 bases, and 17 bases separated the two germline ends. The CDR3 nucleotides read TGTGCCACCAGTGATTTGGAGGACCTTCTATATCCGCCCCAGCATTTT. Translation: CATSDLEDLLYPPQHF.

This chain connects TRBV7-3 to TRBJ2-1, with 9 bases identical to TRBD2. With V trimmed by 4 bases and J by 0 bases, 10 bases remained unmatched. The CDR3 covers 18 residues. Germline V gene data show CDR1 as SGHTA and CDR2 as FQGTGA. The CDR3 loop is CASSSRTSAESSYNEQFF. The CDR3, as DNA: TGTGCCAGCAGCTCCCGGACTAGCGCTGAGAGCTCCTACAATGAGCAGTTCTTC.

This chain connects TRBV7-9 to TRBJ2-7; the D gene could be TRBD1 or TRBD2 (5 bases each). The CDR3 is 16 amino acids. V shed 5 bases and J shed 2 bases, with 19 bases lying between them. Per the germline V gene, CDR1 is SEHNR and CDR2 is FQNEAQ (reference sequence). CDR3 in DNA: TGTGCCAGCAGCCGGGGCGGCGGGCACCAAACCTACGAGCAGTACTTC. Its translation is CASSRGGGHQTYEQYF.